A single sample is the source of the 27 T cell receptor beta chains below, sequenced in a study of siplizumab effects on memory and regulatory T cells. The repertoire was sequenced with immunoSEQ multiplex PCR; TCRdb's copy has only in-frame clones and lacks some. The data show around 94,000 clones, with about 94% seen just once and approximately 1.2% held by the top ten. The sample consisted of CD4+ T cells sorted from blood. These receptors all stem from a human donor in good health.

CDR3 protein: CASSVKGGTDTQYF. Written as DNA, the CDR3 is TGTGCCAGCAGCGTAAAAGGGGGCACAGATACGCAGTATTTT. The V call is TRBV9, the J call TRBJ2-3; D might be TRBD1 (5 bases). Per germline, CDR1 SGDLS and CDR2 YYNGEE. V shed 1 base and J shed 1 base, with 7 bases lying between them. The CDR3 sequence is 14 residues long.

The gene calls are TRBV30 and TRBJ1-5; 7 nucleotides line up with TRBD1. CDR1 and CDR2 from the germline V gene are GTSNPN and SVGIG (reference sequence). V trimming: 2 bases; J trimming: 5 bases; junction bases outside the gene matches: 12. The CDR3 has 16 amino acids. The DNA of the CDR3 is TGTGCCTGGAGTCCTGCGACAGGGAAAGTTGATCAGCCCCAGCATTTT. Its protein is CAWSPATGKVDQPQHF.

The V gene is TRBV5-1, the J gene TRBJ2-6; 8 nucleotides align to TRBD1. Per the germline V gene, CDR1 is SGHRS and CDR2 is YFSETQ. J was trimmed by 4 bases and V by 5 bases; bases with no gene match: 20. The CDR3 length is 20 residues. Here the CDR3 DNA reads TGCGCCAGCAGTCCTCGTACCGGGACAGGCGCCGGGGTGGGGGCCAACGTCCTGACTTTC. Translating it yields CASSPRTGTGAGVGANVLTF.

This chain uses TRBV14 with TRBJ2-5, with D possibly TRBD1 on 6 matching bases. The J call could be wrong; TRBJ2-7 is a better fit for the DNA end. CDR3 length equals 17 residues. The germline V gene encodes CDR1 SGHDN and CDR2 FVKESK. CDR3 in amino acids: CASTSGQIPRGSYEQYF. The CDR3 nucleotides are TGTGCCAGCACCTCAGGACAGATACCTCGGGGCTCCTACGAGCAGTACTTC.

This clone was recorded once. J is TRBJ2-1 and V is TRBV19; 9 bases fit TRBD1. V was pared by 9 bases and J by 4 bases, with 13 bases of the junction left unmatched. CDR1 and CDR2 (germline): LNHDA, SQIVND (reference sequence). The CDR3 runs to 16 residues. CDR3 nucleotide sequence: TGTGCCAGATGGGACAGGGACTTAACTCTTTACAATGAGCAGTTCTTC. Translation gives CARWDRDLTLYNEQFF.

The DNA of the CDR3 is TGTGCCAGCAGACTCCACACCGGGGAGCTGTTTTTT. Translating gives CASRLHTGELFF. This chain uses TRBV2 with TRBJ2-2; D gene ambiguous. The CDR3 extends over 12 amino acids. The germline V gene encodes CDR1 SNHLY and CDR2 FYNNEI. Trimming pared 6 bases from V and 3 bases from J, leaving 5 bases between.

The V gene is TRBV28, the J gene TRBJ1-2; D gene unclear. Between the trimmed V and J ends, which lost 10 bases and 4 bases, there was a span of 16 bases. CDR3 length: 13 residues. Germline V gives CDR1 MDHEN, CDR2 SYDVKM. The CDR3 loop reads CATQQRRSYGYTF. CDR3 sequence (DNA): TGTGCCACCCAACAGCGACGAAGCTATGGCTACACCTTC.

The rearrangement joins TRBV7-9 to TRBJ1-1, with D unclear. This CDR3 has 13 amino acids. V was cut by 4 bases and J by 0 bases, with 6 bases left in between. Germline CDR1 SEHNR, CDR2 FQNEAQ (reference sequence). The CDR3: CASSSRVNTEAFF. The CDR3, as DNA: TGTGCCAGCAGCTCTAGGGTGAACACTGAAGCTTTCTTT.

The CDR3 sequence is CASSPLPAYNTDTQYF. Here the CDR3 DNA reads TGTGCCAGCTCACCCCTCCCTGCATATAACACAGATACGCAGTATTTT. The chain carries TRBV18 and TRBJ2-3, with D hard to call. This CDR3 contains 16 residues. Germline loops: CDR1 KGHSH, CDR2 LQKENI. Trimming shortened V by 3 bases and J by 2 bases, and 15 bases separated the two germline ends.

This chain links TRBV28 with TRBJ1-1; TRBD1 might be the D (5 bases). Trimming stripped 6 bases from V and 4 bases from J, with 21 bases between. Germline CDR1 reads MDHEN; CDR2 reads SYDVKM. The CDR3 length is 16 residues. For the CDR3, the DNA is TGTGCCAGCAGCCACCCCTCCGGGACTGCGGCCACTGAAGCTTTCTTT. Encoded protein: CASSHPSGTAATEAFF. The full variable domain, its missing parts supplied by reference TRBV28 and TRBJ1-1, is DVKVTQSSRYLVKRTGEKVFLECVQDMDHENMFWYRQDPGLGLRLIYFSYDVKMKEKGDIPEGYSVSREKKERFSLILESASTNQTSMYLCASSHPSGTAATEAFFGQGTRLTVV.

V and J are TRBV30 and TRBJ1-2; D uncertain. Germline CDR1 and CDR2: GTSNPN and SVGIG (reference sequence). The CDR3 is 14 amino acids. V lost 3 bases and J 2 bases, leaving 13 bases between the germline ends. In nucleotides, the CDR3 is TGTGCCTGGAGCCCCACTTTGGTGAACTATGGCTACACCTTC. Protein sequence: CAWSPTLVNYGYTF.

V and J are TRBV10-3 and TRBJ2-7; D perhaps matches TRBD1 (6 bases). The CDR3 is made up of 14 amino acids. Germline assignment: CDR1 ENHRY and CDR2 SYGVKD. V was clipped by 9 bases and J by 1 base, with 16 bases between them. CDR3 residues: CAISTDRFSYEQYF. The DNA of the CDR3 is TGTGCCATTAGCACCGACAGGTTTTCCTACGAGCAGTACTTC.

The chain links TRBV11-2 to TRBJ2-1, with 13 positions matching TRBD2. Trimming took 2 bases from V and 9 from J; bases not matched to a gene: 4. The CDR3 loop spans 15 amino acids. Germline V lookup: CDR1 SGHAT, CDR2 FQNNGV. The CDR3 spells CASSLRTSGSGEQFF. DNA of the CDR3: TGTGCCAGCAGCTTACGGACTAGCGGGAGTGGTGAGCAGTTCTTC.

This chain links TRBV19 with TRBJ2-1, with TRBD2 identical over 7 bases. The CDR3 has 15 amino acids. V shed 3 bases, J shed 6 bases, and the junction held 8 bases outside the gene matches. Germline-derived CDR1 and CDR2 are LNHDA and SQIVND (reference sequence). CDR3 bases: TGTGCCAGTAGTATTGCAGCGGGAAGTATCAATGAGCAGTTCTTC. Translating gives CASSIAAGSINEQFF.

The CDR3 DNA is TGCGCCAGCAGCCCGGACAGGGGACAGCGCGAGCAGTACTTC. Its translation is CASSPDRGQREQYF. This chain connects TRBV5-1 to TRBJ2-7; TRBD1 matches 9 bases. The V gene's germline CDR1 is SGHRS and CDR2 YFSETQ. This CDR3 has 14 residues. The ends lost 4 bases at V and 6 bases at J; junction bases unmatched: 8. The whole variable domain, remainder taken from reference TRBV5-1 and TRBJ2-7, is KAGVTQTPRYLIKTRGQQVTLSCSPISGHRSVSWYQQTPGQGLQFLFEYFSETQRNKGNFPGRFSGRQFSNSRSEMNVSTLELGDSALYLCASSPDRGQREQYFGPGTRLTVT.

Turning to this clone: Other DNA sequences in this sample translate to the same CDR3. The rearrangement joins TRBV5-1 to TRBJ1-2; D is uncertain. V was clipped by 4 bases and J by 3 bases, with 10 bases between them. The CDR3 contains 13 residues. Germline values: CDR1 SGHRS, CDR2 YFSETQ. The chain's CDR3 is CASSPDGDYGYTF. The CDR3 bases are TGCGCCAGCAGCCCCGACGGGGACTATGGCTACACCTTC.

The chain couples TRBV7-9 to TRBJ2-3; TRBD1 might be the D (6 bases). Germline CDR1 reads SEHNR; CDR2 reads FQNEAQ (reference sequence). Trimming removed 0 bases from V and 9 bases from J, with 13 bases in between. The CDR3 covers 14 residues. The CDR3 loop reads CASSLAGTPATQYF. CDR3 sequence (DNA): TGTGCCAGCAGCTTAGCCGGGACACCCGCCACGCAGTATTTT.

V and J are TRBV5-1 and TRBJ2-7; the match to TRBD2 covers 8 bases. V shed 1 base and J 6 bases; nucleotides not matched to a gene: 6. In germline, CDR1 is SGHRS, CDR2 YFSETQ. CDR3 length: 14 amino acids. DNA for the CDR3: TGCGCCAGCAGCTTGTCTGCGGGAGGCGGCGAGCAGTACTTC. This translates into CASSLSAGGGEQYF.

The chain joins TRBV18 to TRBJ2-2, with D hard to call. The CDR3 totals 14 residues. The ends were cut back, 3 bases at V and 6 bases at J, with 11 bases in the middle. CDR1 and CDR2 (germline): KGHSH, LQKENI. CDR3 protein: CASSPVILPGELFF. The CDR3 DNA follows: TGTGCCAGCTCACCTGTTATCCTCCCCGGGGAGCTGTTTTTT.

The chain couples TRBV7-3 to TRBJ2-7, with 12 bases matching TRBD1. V lost 4 bases and J lost 5; bases outside the gene matches: 6. The germline V gene encodes CDR1 SGHTA and CDR2 FQGTGA. This CDR3 spans 15 amino acids. CDR3 residues: CASSWTGTGGNEQYF. CDR3 nucleotide sequence: TGTGCCAGCAGCTGGACCGGGACAGGGGGCAACGAGCAGTACTTC.

The rearrangement links TRBV4-2 to TRBJ2-7; 9 nucleotides agree with TRBD1. The CDR3 spans 14 residues. Germline V gene data show CDR1 as LGHNA and CDR2 as YNFKEQ. The V and J ends lost 3 bases and 2 bases, in that order; junction bases with no gene match: 2. CDR3: CASSHGTGPYEQYF. As DNA, the CDR3 is TGTGCCAGCAGCCATGGGACAGGGCCCTACGAGCAGTACTTC.

The count of this clone is one. The chain is built from TRBV6-1 and TRBJ1-5; the D gene is possibly TRBD1 (5 bases). From germline, CDR1 is MNHNS and CDR2 SASEGT. Trimming pared 4 bases from V and 7 bases from J, leaving 20 bases between. The CDR3 is made up of 16 amino acids. The CDR3 region has the DNA TGTGCCAGCAGTGTTTCCGGACGGGGGGTAGGACAGCCCCAGCATTTT. It is translated as CASSVSGRGVGQPQHF.

The J gene is TRBJ2-5, the V gene TRBV5-6; the D gene could be TRBD1 or TRBD2 (5 bases each). Per germline, CDR1 SGHDT and CDR2 YYEEEE. V gave up 4 bases and J gave up 1 base, with 11 bases separating them. CDR3 length equals 14 residues. CDR3 in DNA: TGTGCCAGCAGCGGGGACGGTTTCCAAGAGACCCAGTACTTC. Encoded protein: CASSGDGFQETQYF.

The rearrangement joins TRBV6-1 to TRBJ2-7, with D possibly being TRBD1 (6 bases). The CDR3 contains 15 residues. Trimming cost V 6 bases and J 4 bases, with 19 bases left between them. CDR1 is MNHNS, CDR2 SASEGT, per germline. CDR3 nucleotides: TGTGCCAGCAGGGACCGGGACATCCGCCGGTACGAGCAGTACTTC. As protein: CASRDRDIRRYEQYF.

The CDR3, as DNA: TGCGCCAGCAGCTATACAGGGGGAGAGACCCAGTACTTC. It codes for CASSYTGGETQYF. V gene TRBV5-1 combines with J gene TRBJ2-5; 8 bases map to TRBD1. CDR1 and CDR2 from the germline V gene are SGHRS and YFSETQ. The trim removed 3 bases at V and 4 bases at J, leaving 2 bases unmatched. The CDR3 totals 13 residues.

The genes are TRBV19 and TRBJ1-1; D not certain. CDR3 length: 12 amino acids. Germline values: CDR1 LNHDA, CDR2 SQIVND (reference sequence). Trimming stripped 6 bases from V and 3 bases from J, with 8 bases between. CDR3 residues: CASRRLDTEAFF. The CDR3 coding sequence is TGTGCCAGTAGGAGGCTTGACACTGAAGCTTTCTTT. Looking up the rest from reference TRBV19 and TRBJ1-1 gives the full variable domain: DGGITQSPKYLFRKEGQNVTLSCEQNLNHDAMYWYRQDPGQGLRLIYYSQIVNDFQKGDIAEGYSVSREKKESFPLTVTSAQKNPTAFYLCASRRLDTEAFFGQGTRLTVV.

The chain is built from TRBV4-1 and TRBJ2-1; 13 positions agree with TRBD2. V was pared by 2 bases and J by 8 bases, with 3 bases of the junction left unmatched. Looked up from germline, CDR1 is MGHRA and CDR2 is YSYEKL. The CDR3 consists of 15 residues. CDR3 DNA sequence: TGCGCCAGCAGCCAACAAGGGACTAGCGGGGATGAGCAGTTCTTC. The encoded protein is CASSQQGTSGDEQFF.